This T cell receptor (beta chain) derives from a study of OX40 agonist ivuxolimab in advanced cancers. General notes on the study: Ivuxolimab was a fully human IgG2 agonistic monoclonal antibody targeting the costimulatory receptor OX40 (CD134). The monotherapy dose-escalation portion (N = 52 patients) of the phase I ivuxolimab trial is reported in the paper. Peripheral TCRbeta sequencing aimed to test whether ivuxolimab altered TCR sequence diversity and caused clonal T-cell expansion. Intravenous ivuxolimab was administered to patients every 2 weeks at six dose levels: 0.01, 0.1, 0.3, 1.5, 3 and 10 mg/kg. A male proportion of approximately 83% and a mean age of 60 years, ranging from 23 to 79, were recorded for the dose-escalation cohort. Three dose-escalation patients achieved partial responses, one with hepatocellular carcinoma and two with cutaneous melanoma. Of the 50 to 55 dose-escalation patients, hepatocellular carcinoma was present in about 20, melanoma in roughly 15, renal cell carcinoma in 9 and head and neck cancer in 9. Patients were allowed to have had prior anti-PD-1, anti-PD-L1 or anti-CTLA-4 therapy, and more than 35% of the dose-escalation patients had been treated with checkpoint inhibitors. The paper's findings and limits, for the study overall: In partial responders in the 0.1-3.0 mg/kg groups, normalized peripheral clonal expansion was found to be among the lowest, especially among CD8+ T cells. Low levels of normalized T-cell clonal expansion were also seen in some patients who did not respond. At doses of 0.1 to 3.0 mg/kg, clonal expansion of both CD4+ and CD8+ blood T cells was observed from baseline to week 6. The antigen specificity of the clonally expanded peripheral T cells was not determined. After ivuxolimab, CD8+ T cells had more expanded clones than CD4+ T cells on average.

Genomic DNA was isolated from the sorted cells so that the TCRbeta CDR3 region could be sequenced. The immunoSEQ Assay was used to sequence the TCRbeta CDR3 regions. TCRdb mirrors the immuneACCESS table, restricted to in-frame sequences. Some clones are absent from its copies; in checked studies, under half trace to an unresolved V gene, and the reason for the others is unknown. The sample records approximately 79,000 clones, 87% of which are singletons. 0.45% to 0.55% of the sample is taken by the ten largest. From its cysteine to its phenylalanine, the CDR3 spans 15 amino acids. The only DNA kept is the CDR3, 45 bases in frame from the first base. V and J lose 2 bases and 4 bases, and a span of 12 bases separates them. Via the germline V gene (reference sequence), CDR1 is SEHNR and CDR2 FQNEAQ. The trial excluded patients who had a history of autoimmune disease or were on systemic immunosuppression. Peripheral blood for TCR sequencing was drawn from every dose cohort at baseline, at cycle 4 day 1 and at cycle 7 day 1. Samples came from an open-label, multicenter, first-in-human phase I dose-escalation trial of ivuxolimab. Adults with locally advanced or metastatic head and neck squamous cell, hepatocellular, melanoma or renal cell carcinoma were enrolled in the trial. CD4+ and CD8+ T cells were sorted separately from peripheral blood before TCR sequencing.

This clone appeared a few times. The antigen it binds to is not known. The record has no base qualities; no much larger clone is one base away. This receptor chain uses TRBV7-9 and TRBJ2-1; the D gene cannot be named for sure. The sequencing here drew on CD4+ or CD8+ T cells sorted from blood, taken in a trial of the OX40 agonist ivuxolimab. The source of this sequence is an adult with an advanced solid tumor such as melanoma, head and neck, liver or kidney cancer. The CDR3 region has the sequence CASSLMGLNYNEQFF. The nucleotide sequence reads TGTGCCAGCAGCTTAATGGGATTAAATTACAATGAGCAGTTCTTC.